These 23 T cell receptor beta chains were all obtained from the same sample, sequenced in a study of blood T cell repertoires in COVID-19. Using immunoSEQ multiplex PCR, the repertoire was profiled, and TCRdb retains in-frame clones only, with some absent. The sample yields 110,000 or so clones, approximately 80% seen once. Sequenced: peripheral blood. The receptors here all came from a human donor in a cohort sampled during active COVID-19.

This chain uses TRBV7-9 with TRBJ2-7; D is possibly TRBD1 (5 bases). The germline gives CDR1 SEHNR, CDR2 FQNEAQ (reference sequence). V gave up 2 bases and J gave up 6 bases, with 8 bases separating them. The CDR3 is 12 residues long. The CDR3 DNA reads TGTGCCAGCAGCTTAACAGGTGGCGAGCAGTACTTC. This translates into CASSLTGGEQYF.

The rearrangement uses TRBV5-1 and TRBJ2-5, with a possible D match to TRBD2 (5 bases). The length of the CDR3 is 14 residues. V lost 6 bases, J lost 5 bases, and 17 bases lay in between. The germline gives CDR1 SGHRS, CDR2 YFSETQ. The CDR3 spells CASKYGPEGETQYF. The CDR3 nucleotides read TGCGCCAGCAAGTACGGGCCAGAGGGTGAGACCCAGTACTTC. Based on the CDR3 plus reference TRBV5-1 and TRBJ2-5, the full variable domain is KAGVTQTPRYLIKTRGQQVTLSCSPISGHRSVSWYQQTPGQGLQFLFEYFSETQRNKGNFPGRFSGRQFSNSRSEMNVSTLELGDSALYLCASKYGPEGETQYFGPGTRLLVL.

This chain uses TRBV19 with TRBJ1-1, with a tentative D call TRBD1 (5 bases). Germline-derived CDR1 and CDR2 are LNHDA and SQIVND (reference sequence). There are 12 residues in the CDR3. V was clipped by 3 bases and J by 5 bases, with 7 bases between them. The CDR3 DNA is TGTGCCAGTAGTATTGGACAAACTGAAGCTTTCTTT. This translates into CASSIGQTEAFF.

This clone was seen only a few times. V gene TRBV4-1 combines with J gene TRBJ2-6, with 11 bases matching TRBD1. CDR3 length: 19 amino acids. Looked up from germline, CDR1 is MGHRA and CDR2 is YSYEKL. V shed 2 bases, J shed 3 bases, and the junction held 9 bases outside the gene matches. The CDR3 nucleotides are TGCGCCAGCAGCCAAAGCCGGGACAGGGGGTCTATTGGGGCCAACGTCCTGACTTTC. This sequence encodes CASSQSRDRGSIGANVLTF.

The chain carries TRBV29-1 and TRBJ1-5; weak D call: TRBD1 (6 bases). Per germline, CDR1 SQVTM and CDR2 ANQGSEA. The V end lost 3 bases, the J end lost 2 bases, and 17 bases lay between the germline ends. The CDR3 totals 16 residues. CDR3 coding DNA: TGCAGCGTTGACGGGGGGCAGGGAATGGGCAATCAGCCCCAGCATTTT. Protein product: CSVDGGQGMGNQPQHF.

This chain connects TRBV6-5 to TRBJ2-7; D is possibly TRBD1 (6 bases). Trimming stripped 7 bases from V and 6 bases from J, with 19 bases between. Germline V gene sequence: CDR1 MNHEY, CDR2 SVGAGI. There are 14 residues in the CDR3. CDR3 coding DNA: TGTGCCAGCAACGGACAGCTGGTGGGGAGCGAGCAGTACTTC. This codes for CASNGQLVGSEQYF.

This sequence joins TRBV6-5 and TRBJ1-4; TRBD1 matches 9 bases. The CDR3 length is 15 residues. CDR1 is MNHEY, CDR2 SVGAGI, per germline. Germline trimming cut 6 bases from V and 6 bases from J; bases unmatched to any gene: 8. The CDR3 DNA reads as TGTGCCAGCAGGTCCACAGGGGGCAAAGATGAAAAACTGTTTTTT. It encodes CASRSTGGKDEKLFF.

This clone came up once. V is TRBV9 and J is TRBJ2-5, with TRBD2 as a possible D gene (6 bases). The CDR3 runs to 17 residues. Trimming stripped 0 bases from V and 0 bases from J, with 15 bases between. Germline CDR1 and CDR2: SGDLS and YYNGEE. This CDR3 is CASSVAESRGHQETQYF. DNA of the CDR3: TGTGCCAGCAGCGTAGCTGAGTCGCGGGGACACCAAGAGACCCAGTACTTC.

The table lists this clone with a count of one. The J gene is TRBJ2-7, the V gene TRBV10-1, with 13 bases lining up with TRBD2. Per germline, CDR1 WNHNN and CDR2 SYGVQD (reference sequence). This CDR3 comprises 17 residues. Trimming took 4 bases from V and 2 from J; bases not matched to a gene: 8. CDR3 protein: CASSGPGLAGLPYEQYF. The CDR3 coding sequence is TGCGCCAGCAGTGGACCGGGACTAGCGGGACTACCCTACGAGCAGTACTTC.

This clone is deemed medium-sized (0.01 to 0.1%). The V gene is TRBV28, the J gene TRBJ2-7, with 9 nucleotides matching TRBD2. After removal of 6 bases from V and 3 bases from J, the junction contained 6 bases not matched to a gene. Germline CDR1 and CDR2: MDHEN and SYDVKM. The CDR3 length is 14 residues. The CDR3: CASRLAGVNYEQYF. The CDR3 nucleotides are TGTGCCAGCAGGTTAGCGGGAGTAAACTACGAGCAGTACTTC.

The rearrangement uses TRBV6-5 and TRBJ1-1; D unclear. Deletions cut 7 bases from V and 1 base from J, with 10 bases between. CDR1 and CDR2 (germline): MNHEY, SVGAGI. CDR3 length equals 13 residues. This CDR3 is CASKRAANTEAFF. The CDR3 bases are TGTGCCAGCAAGAGGGCAGCGAACACTGAAGCTTTCTTT.

This clone was seen only once. This chain uses TRBV5-7 with TRBJ2-7; D gene unclear. TRBV5-7 is sorted into the ORF group, with uncertain function. V gave up 0 bases and J gave up 6 bases, with 4 bases separating them. This CDR3 is built from 11 residues. The CDR3 loop is CASSLACEQYF. CDR3 in DNA: TGTGCCAGCAGCTTGGCGTGCGAGCAGTACTTC.

The chain employs TRBV11-3 and TRBJ1-1; unclear D gene. CDR1 is SGHNT, CDR2 YENEEA, per germline. The length of the CDR3 is 12 residues. V was shortened by 11 bases and J by 4 bases, with 14 bases between the two germline ends. CDR3 coding DNA: TGTGCCTCCCGGGGTCGGGGCACTGAAGCTTTCTTT. Translation: CASRGRGTEAFF.

As concerns this clone: At one of its ends the junction is not consistent with the germline gene, which may arise from a read error. This sequence joins TRBV19 and TRBJ2-5; 8 nucleotides line up with TRBD1. Germline V gene lookup returns CDR1 LNHDA and CDR2 SQIVND (reference sequence). The CDR3 is made up of 14 amino acids. The CDR3 nucleotides are TGTGCCAGTAGTACCTCAGGGGGCCAAAAGACCCAGTACTTC. Protein product: CASSTSGGQKTQYF.

The gene calls are TRBV19 and TRBJ2-7; 7 bases fit TRBD1. The CDR3 runs to 15 residues. The germline gives CDR1 LNHDA, CDR2 SQIVND (reference sequence). V dropped 5 bases and J dropped 0; count of bases not matched to a gene: 7. CDR3 loop: CASSSTGLSSYEQYF. The DNA for the CDR3 is TGTGCCAGTAGTTCGACAGGGCTGAGCTCCTACGAGCAGTACTTC.

This chain joins TRBV6-2 or TRBV6-3 and TRBJ2-7; 8 nucleotides line up with TRBD1. J gave up 9 bases and V 3 bases, and 7 bases lay outside the gene matches. The CDR3 has 13 amino acids. Germline loops: CDR1 MNHEY, CDR2 SVGEGT. Written as DNA, the CDR3 is TGTGCCAGCAGTTATTGGGACAGGTCCGGGCAGTACTTC. Protein: CASSYWDRSGQYF.

This chain connects TRBV27 to TRBJ1-4, with D perhaps TRBD1 (5 bases). Trimming removed 5 bases at V and 8 bases at J, with 24 bases between. In germline, CDR1 is MNHEY, CDR2 SMNVEV (reference sequence). The CDR3 spans 17 residues. CDR3 protein: CASSQGTTIDREEKLFF. CDR3 nucleotide sequence: TGTGCCAGCAGTCAAGGGACTACCATCGACCGGGAAGAAAAACTGTTTTTT.

The chain carries TRBV7-2 and TRBJ2-7; D is unclear. From germline, CDR1 is SGHTA and CDR2 FQGNSA. Trimming removed 5 bases from V and 3 bases from J, with 17 bases in between. The CDR3 is 15 residues long. The CDR3: CASSPYVAENYEQYF. Here the CDR3 DNA reads TGTGCCAGCAGCCCTTACGTAGCAGAGAACTACGAGCAGTACTTC.

The chain employs TRBV28 and TRBJ2-7; 12 bases map to TRBD2. Trimming cost V 1 base and J 12 bases; bases outside gene matches: 10. Germline V gene sequence: CDR1 MDHEN, CDR2 SYDVKM. This CDR3 is 15 amino acids long. The CDR3, as DNA: TGTGCCAGCAGTTTATTAGGACTAGCGGGGTCCCCTGGGTACTTC. This encodes CASSLLGLAGSPGYF. The variable domain in full, with the rest retrieved from reference TRBV28 and TRBJ2-7, is DVKVTQSSRYLVKRTGEKVFLECVQDMDHENMFWYRQDPGLGLRLIYFSYDVKMKEKGDIPEGYSVSREKKERFSLILESASTNQTSMYLCASSLLGLAGSPGYFGPGTRLTVT.

The CDR3 sequence is CASSTTGLDSTDTQYF. In nucleotides, the CDR3 is TGTGCCAGTAGTACGACAGGGTTGGATAGCACAGATACGCAGTATTTT. The chain has TRBV19 and TRBJ2-3, with 7 bases fitting TRBD1. CDR1 and CDR2 (germline): LNHDA, SQIVND (reference sequence). V shed 4 bases, J shed 0 bases, and the junction held 7 bases outside the gene matches. CDR3 length: 16 amino acids.

This clone has a handful of counts. The chain is built from TRBV27 and TRBJ2-7; 9 bases are a match to TRBD1. The CDR3 runs 13 residues. The V and J ends lost 10 bases and 6 bases, in that order; junction bases with no gene match: 10. From germline, CDR1 is MNHEY and CDR2 SMNVEV (reference sequence). In nucleotides, the CDR3 is TGTGCCACCCGGACAGGGGTAGGATTCGAGCAGTACTTC. This gives the protein CATRTGVGFEQYF.

J is TRBJ1-2 and V is TRBV29-1; 11 bases line up with TRBD1. Trimming cost V 7 bases and J 0 bases; bases outside gene matches: 7. Germline values: CDR1 SQVTM, CDR2 ANQGSEA. This CDR3 spans 15 amino acids. The CDR3 DNA sequence: TGCAGCGCGGGGGACAGGGGGAGGGCTAACTATGGCTACACCTTC. This encodes CSAGDRGRANYGYTF. Drawing the rest from reference TRBV29-1 and TRBJ1-2, the complete variable domain is SAVISQKPSRDICQRGTSLTIQCQVDSQVTMMFWYRQQPGQSLTLIATANQGSEATYESGFVIDKFPISRPNLTFSTLTVSNMSPEDSSIYLCSAGDRGRANYGYTFGSGTRLTVV.

The rearrangement joins TRBV7-9 to TRBJ1-1; TRBD1 matches 9 bases. CDR3 length equals 15 residues. Germline V gene lookup returns CDR1 SEHNR and CDR2 FQNEAQ (reference sequence). V gave up 4 bases and J gave up 1 base; unmatched junction bases: 4. The CDR3 DNA sequence: TGTGCCAGCAGCTCCCGACAGGGGGGGAACACTGAAGCTTTCTTT. It codes for CASSSRQGGNTEAFF.